The next 4 T cell receptor beta chains were all read from a single sample in a study of blood T cell repertoires in COVID-19. Libraries were prepared by immunoSEQ multiplex PCR; TCRdb keeps only in-frame clonotypes and omits some of them. The data contain some 150,000 clones, 85% to 90% of them singletons. Sequencing was carried out using peripheral blood. These receptors all come from a woman aged 60 to 75 with COVID-19, enrolled during active disease.

Comments on this clone: The junction departs from germline at one end; a sequencing error may be responsible. CDR3 sequence reads: CASSLAGAYEQYF. CDR3 DNA sequence: TGTGCCAGCAGCTTAGCGGGAGCCTACGAGCAGTACTTC. The chain recombines TRBV12-3 or TRBV12-4 with TRBJ2-7, with 9 bases aligning to TRBD2. CDR3 size: 13 residues.

The V and J genes are TRBV30 and TRBJ1-4; TRBD1 is a possible D gene (5 bases). Trimming stripped 0 bases from V and 6 bases from J, with 14 bases between. In germline, CDR1 is GTSNPN, CDR2 SVGIG (reference sequence). This CDR3 has 15 amino acids. The CDR3 coding sequence is TGTGCCTGGAGTGTACTAGCGGGGGAGGATGAAAAACTGTTTTTT. Amino acids: CAWSVLAGEDEKLFF.

This chain connects TRBV5-6 to TRBJ2-1, with 12 nucleotides matching TRBD2. This CDR3 has 13 amino acids. After removal of 1 base from V and 12 bases from J, the junction contained 2 bases not matched to a gene. Per the germline V gene, CDR1 is SGHDT and CDR2 is YYEEEE. The DNA of the CDR3 is TGTGCCAGCAGCTTGCAACTAGCGGGAGGGCAGTTCTTC. Protein: CASSLQLAGGQFF.

J is TRBJ2-7 and V is TRBV27; D gene uncertain. V was pared by 5 bases and J by 1 base, with 3 bases between. The CDR3 has 11 amino acids. The germline V gene has CDR1 MNHEY and CDR2 SMNVEV (reference sequence). The CDR3 DNA reads TGTGCCAGCAGTCCTTCCTACGAGCAGTACTTC. It translates to CASSPSYEQYF.